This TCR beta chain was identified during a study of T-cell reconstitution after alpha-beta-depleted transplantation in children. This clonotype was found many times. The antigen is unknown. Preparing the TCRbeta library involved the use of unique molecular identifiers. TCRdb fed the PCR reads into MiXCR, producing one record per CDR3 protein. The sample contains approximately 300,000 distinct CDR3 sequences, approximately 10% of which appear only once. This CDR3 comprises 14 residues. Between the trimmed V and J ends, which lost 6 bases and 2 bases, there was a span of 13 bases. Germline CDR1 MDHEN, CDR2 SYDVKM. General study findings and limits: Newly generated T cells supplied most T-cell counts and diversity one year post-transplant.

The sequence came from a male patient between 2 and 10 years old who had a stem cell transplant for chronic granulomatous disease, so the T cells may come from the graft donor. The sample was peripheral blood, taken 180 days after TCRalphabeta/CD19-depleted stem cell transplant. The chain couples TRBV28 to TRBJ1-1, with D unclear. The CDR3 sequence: CASRPSTLNTEAFF. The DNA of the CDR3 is TGTGCCAGCAGGCCATCGACACTCAACACTGAAGCTTTCTTT.